Each of the 27 T cell receptor beta chains below was sequenced from the same sample in a study of neurological immune-mediated disorders. TCRdb analysed the 5' RACE reads with MiXCR anew, one entry per CDR3 protein. The data hold fewer than 90,000 distinct CDR3 sequences, with about 9.4% observed a single time. Time point in this sample: longitudinal time-point 1 (baseline). Sequenced sample: PBMCs. These receptors all come from a young man in good health.

In this sample, this clonotype turned up many times. V and J are TRBV12-3 or TRBV12-4 and TRBJ2-1; no clear D gene. This CDR3 comprises 13 residues. Deletions cut 1 base from V and 5 bases from J, with 6 bases between. CDR3 loop: CASSLGSNNEQFF. Here the CDR3 DNA reads TGTGCCAGCAGTTTAGGAAGTAACAATGAGCAGTTCTTC.

Concerning this clonotype: Here the CDR3 omits its conserved ending phenylalanine or tryptophan, so a read error is the likely source. The genes are TRBV24-1 and TRBJ1-2; D perhaps matches TRBD1 (6 bases). V lost 9 bases to trimming and J lost 0 bases, with 19 bases between them. The CDR3 extends over 16 amino acids. From germline, CDR1 is KGHDR and CDR2 SFDVKD. CDR3 sequence reads: CATGRDTEKSNYGYTL. CDR3 sequence (DNA): TGTGCCACCGGCCGGGACACCGAGAAATCTAACTATGGCTACACCCTC.

This clonotype was found many times. The chain has TRBV6-6 and TRBJ2-4; 8 nucleotides match TRBD1. V lost 2 bases, J lost 7 bases, and 10 bases stayed unmatched. CDR1 and CDR2 (germline): MNHNY, SVGAGI (reference sequence). The CDR3 consists of 16 residues. CDR3 protein: CASSYGGRDRLNIQYF. The CDR3 DNA follows: TGTGCCAGCAGTTACGGGGGCCGGGACAGGTTGAACATTCAGTACTTC.

This clonotype was detected a few times. This sequence joins TRBV20-1 and TRBJ1-2; D might be TRBD1 (5 bases). Deletions cut 2 bases from V and 7 bases from J, with 11 bases between. CDR1 is DFQATT, CDR2 SNEGSKA, per germline (reference sequence). The CDR3 contains 12 residues. CDR3 in amino acids: CSARRDLSGYTF. CDR3 DNA sequence: TGCAGTGCTAGAAGGGACCTAAGTGGCTACACCTTC.

This clonotype was recorded at least ten times. This chain connects TRBV7-4 to TRBJ2-4; D is ambiguous. The CDR3 length is 20 residues. V lost 1 base and J 0 bases, leaving 22 bases between the germline ends. The V gene's germline CDR1 is SGHVT and CDR2 SQSDAQ. The CDR3 region is CASSLGPRQQETLAKNIQYF. The CDR3 nucleotides are TGTGCCAGCAGCTTAGGGCCGCGTCAACAAGAAACGCTAGCCAAAAACATTCAGTACTTC.

This clonotype was counted at least ten times. The V gene is TRBV9, the J gene TRBJ2-1; weak D call: TRBD2 (5 bases). The CDR3 spans 15 residues. Trimming removed 4 bases from V and 3 bases from J, with 14 bases in between. Germline lookup yields CDR1 SGDLS and CDR2 YYNGEE. This chain's CDR3 is CASSLSAGIYNEQFF. The CDR3 DNA is TGTGCCAGCAGCCTCTCCGCCGGGATCTACAATGAGCAGTTCTTC.

This clonotype occurred many times. This chain links TRBV20-1 with TRBJ1-4; TRBD1 matches at 8 bases. With 6 bases clipped from V and 7 bases from J, the junction kept 22 bases outside the gene matches. Germline lookup yields CDR1 DFQATT and CDR2 SNEGSKA (reference sequence). The CDR3 length is 18 residues. CDR3 nucleotides: TGCAGTGCAGAGAGCCGGGACAGGAGGAGGGGCGGAAGTGAAAAACTGTTTTTT. Residues: CSAESRDRRRGGSEKLFF.

V usage is TRBV29-1 and J usage is TRBJ2-1; the D is unclear. V lost 7 bases and J 12 bases, leaving 13 bases between the germline ends. CDR1 is SQVTM and CDR2 is ANQGSEA in the germline V gene. CDR3 length: 10 residues. CDR3 in amino acids: CSANIDVQFF. Here the CDR3 DNA reads TGCAGCGCTAACATTGACGTGCAGTTCTTC.

The chain recombines TRBV24-1 with TRBJ1-1, with D possibly matching TRBD1 (6 bases). Trimming took 7 bases from V and 7 from J, leaving 18 bases between them. The CDR3 runs to 14 residues. The germline CDR1 and CDR2 sequences are KGHDR and SFDVKD. CDR3 DNA sequence: TGTGCCACCAGGTCCTCAGACAGGTGGCATGAAGCTTTCTTT. Translation: CATRSSDRWHEAFF.

The table lists this clonotype with many counts. The chain carries TRBV7-3 and TRBJ2-2; 7 bases map to TRBD2. Germline CDR1 is SGHTA and CDR2 is FQGTGA. V was clipped by 5 bases and J by 6 bases; unmatched bases: 3. The CDR3 contains 13 residues. CDR3 in amino acids: CASSDRGAGELFF. The CDR3 bases are TGTGCCAGCAGCGATCGGGGGGCCGGGGAGCTGTTTTTT.

This clonotype was picked up many times. V is TRBV7-2 and J is TRBJ1-2; tentatively, D is TRBD1 (6 bases). Trimming left V 7 bases short and J 5 bases short, with 11 bases between. CDR3 length equals 12 residues. Germline lookup yields CDR1 SGHTA and CDR2 FQGNSA. CDR3 loop: CASKGVGYGYTF. The CDR3 nucleotides read TGTGCCAGCAAGGGGGTAGGATATGGCTACACCTTC. The entire variable domain, with the rest obtained from reference TRBV7-2 and TRBJ1-2, is as follows: GAGVSQSPSNKVTEKGKDVELRCDPISGHTALYWYRQSLGQGLEFLIYFQGNSAPDKSGLPSDRFSAERTGGSVSTLTIQRTQQEDSAVYLCASKGVGYGYTFGSGTRLTVV.

This clonotype was seen a few times. The chain links TRBV10-3 to TRBJ2-5, with a tentative D call TRBD2 (5 bases). Trimming removed 4 bases at V and 5 bases at J, with 11 bases between. This CDR3 has 13 residues. The V gene's germline CDR1 is ENHRY and CDR2 SYGVKD. The CDR3 region is CAISGSGVETQYF. CDR3 coding DNA: TGTGCCATCAGTGGTTCCGGGGTGGAGACCCAGTACTTC.

This clonotype was recorded many times. The chain employs TRBV18 and TRBJ1-1; weak D call: TRBD1 (6 bases). Per germline, CDR1 KGHSH and CDR2 LQKENI. The V and J ends lost 3 bases and 1 base respectively, with 15 bases between them. The CDR3 has 16 amino acids. CDR3 DNA sequence: TGTGCCAGCTCACCTCCACAGGGTTCCTGGAACACTGAAGCTTTCTTT. As protein: CASSPPQGSWNTEAFF.

This clonotype has ten or more counts. The V and J genes are TRBV11-2 and TRBJ2-7; D remains unclear. Germline CDR1 reads SGHAT; CDR2 reads FQNNGV. The CDR3 length is 13 residues. V lost 4 bases and J 1 base, leaving 8 bases between the germline ends. The DNA of the CDR3 is TGTGCCAGCAGCTCTGGGGTTTCCTACGAGCAGTACTTC. The encoded protein is CASSSGVSYEQYF.

This clonotype appeared many times. The chain joins TRBV12-3 or TRBV12-4 to TRBJ2-1; tentative D call: TRBD1 (5 bases). The CDR3 consists of 15 residues. V shed 5 bases and J shed 4 bases, with 15 bases lying between them. The CDR3 DNA sequence: TGTGCCAGCAGTCCCAACTCTGACAGATACAATGAGCAGTTCTTC. It encodes CASSPNSDRYNEQFF.

Ten or more counts support this clonotype. This chain uses TRBV12-3 or TRBV12-4 with TRBJ2-5, with 10 bases aligning to TRBD1. Unmatched junction bases numbered 3, after V lost 3 bases and J lost 2 bases. The CDR3 is 15 amino acids. In DNA form, the CDR3 reads TGTGCCAGCAGTTTGGGACAGGGGTCTCAAGAGACCCAGTACTTC. Its translation is CASSLGQGSQETQYF.

A remark on this clonotype: A clone one base away is much larger, so this may be a read error. The CDR3 DNA follows: TGTGCCAGCAGCCAGGACAGGGTGTTCTACGAGCAGTACTTC. The encoded protein is CASSQDRVFYEQYF. This chain links TRBV3-1 with TRBJ2-7; 8 nucleotides line up with TRBD1. This CDR3 region has 14 residues. Germline loops: CDR1 LGHDT, CDR2 YNNKEL (reference sequence). V trimming: 3 bases; J trimming: 3 bases; junction bases outside the gene matches: 4.

This clonotype appeared many times. CDR3 bases: TGCAGTGCGGACAGGGATCTTGTAGAGACCCAGTACTTC. It yields the protein CSADRDLVETQYF. This chain joins TRBV20-1 and TRBJ2-5, with 8 bases fitting TRBD1. This CDR3 has 13 amino acids. Germline V gives CDR1 DFQATT, CDR2 SNEGSKA (reference sequence). J lost 4 bases, V lost 6 bases, and 7 bases had no gene match.

This clonotype was counted ten times or more. The chain uses TRBV6-6 and TRBJ2-7; D is perhaps TRBD1 (6 bases). Trimming left V 5 bases short and J 2 bases short, with 16 bases between. This CDR3 has 15 amino acids. CDR1 and CDR2 from the germline V gene are MNHNY and SVGAGI (reference sequence). CDR3 region: CASSRETGNPYEQYF. CDR3 bases: TGTGCCAGCAGTCGGGAAACAGGGAATCCCTACGAGCAGTACTTC.

This clonotype was seen at least ten times. This chain connects TRBV28 to TRBJ2-7; D not resolved. V lost 3 bases to trimming and J lost 0 bases, with 6 bases between them. The CDR3 totals 13 residues. Germline CDR1 reads MDHEN; CDR2 reads SYDVKM. DNA of the CDR3: TGTGCCAGCAGTTTCGTTTCCTCCTACGAGCAGTACTTC. Translated, it gives CASSFVSSYEQYF.

This clonotype has a count of ten or more. This CDR3 is CSARDPTSGRAHEQFF. The CDR3 DNA reads as TGCAGTGCTAGAGATCCGACTAGCGGGAGGGCCCATGAGCAGTTCTTC. V and J are TRBV20-1 and TRBJ2-1; 14 positions agree with TRBD2. The CDR3 has 16 residues. CDR1 is DFQATT and CDR2 is SNEGSKA in the germline V gene (reference sequence). Germline trimming cut 0 bases from V and 8 bases from J; bases unmatched to any gene: 6.

There are many counts of this clonotype. V usage is TRBV3-1 and J usage is TRBJ2-7; the D call may be TRBD1 or TRBD2 (6 bases each). Deletions cut 3 bases from V and 3 bases from J, with 15 bases between. Germline V gene sequence: CDR1 LGHDT, CDR2 YNNKEL (reference sequence). The CDR3 is 15 amino acids. CDR3: CASSHEAGGVYEQYF. The CDR3 DNA reads as TGTGCCAGCAGCCACGAGGCCGGGGGCGTCTACGAGCAGTACTTC.

This clonotype has ten or more counts. The V gene is TRBV3-1, the J gene TRBJ2-7; TRBD2 matches 8 bases. Per the germline V gene, CDR1 is LGHDT and CDR2 is YNNKEL (reference sequence). V shed 0 bases, J shed 2 bases, and the junction held 6 bases outside the gene matches. The length of the CDR3 is 16 residues. The CDR3 nucleotides read TGTGCCAGCAGCCAAGACGGCCTAGCGGGTACCTACGAGCAGTACTTC. Translating gives CASSQDGLAGTYEQYF.

This clonotype was seen more than once but under ten times. The chain links TRBV7-2 to TRBJ2-3, with D perhaps TRBD2 (5 bases). The length of the CDR3 is 14 residues. V was shortened by 5 bases and J by 4 bases, with 13 bases between the two germline ends. Germline values: CDR1 SGHTA, CDR2 FQGNSA. CDR3 protein: CASSRSGNPDTQYF. CDR3 DNA sequence: TGTGCCAGCAGCCGCTCCGGGAACCCAGATACGCAGTATTTT. Together with reference TRBV7-2 and TRBJ2-3, the CDR3 gives the full variable domain: GAGVSQSPSNKVTEKGKDVELRCDPISGHTALYWYRQSLGQGLEFLIYFQGNSAPDKSGLPSDRFSAERTGGSVSTLTIQRTQQEDSAVYLCASSRSGNPDTQYFGPGTRLTVL.

This clonotype occurred many times. The CDR3 is CASRDDRDRPSGAQYF. The CDR3 DNA reads TGTGCCAGCAGGGACGACCGGGACAGGCCTAGTGGGGCGCAGTATTTT. V and J are TRBV7-8 and TRBJ2-3, with 8 bases fitting TRBD1. The germline V gene encodes CDR1 SGHVS and CDR2 FQNEAQ. There are 16 residues in the CDR3. The V and J ends lost 6 bases and 10 bases, in that order; junction bases with no gene match: 18.

This clonotype was recorded at least ten times. The chain couples TRBV28 to TRBJ1-5; TRBD1 matches 12 bases. CDR1 and CDR2 from the germline V gene are MDHEN and SYDVKM. This CDR3 has 17 amino acids. V shed 1 base and J 7 bases; nucleotides not matched to a gene: 8. This CDR3 is CASSLLEGQGARQPQHF. DNA of the CDR3: TGTGCCAGCAGTTTATTAGAGGGACAGGGGGCTAGACAGCCCCAGCATTTT.

As to this clonotype: Being one base from a much bigger clone, this may be a read error. V gene TRBV28 combines with J gene TRBJ2-5; D uncertain. The CDR3 runs to 14 residues. The V and J ends lost 1 base and 8 bases respectively, with 14 bases between them. Germline values: CDR1 MDHEN, CDR2 SYDVKM. The CDR3 here is CASSLLVSVDTQYF. The CDR3 nucleotides are TGTGCCAGCAGTTTATTAGTCAGCGTGGATACCCAGTACTTC.